These 27 T cell receptor beta chains originate from one sample sequenced in a study of control samples from healthy donors and cancer patients. Assay used: immunoSEQ multiplex PCR; TCRdb lists only in-frame clones, some missing. This sample has 150,000 to 200,000 clones, with 91% found just once. Sequenced sample: blood. These receptors all come from a woman aged 25 to 39 in good health.

The chain combines TRBV4-2 with TRBJ2-1; TRBD2 agrees at 10 bases. This CDR3 is 16 amino acids long. Trimming took 1 base from V and 5 from J; bases not matched to a gene: 5. Germline V lookup: CDR1 LGHNA, CDR2 YNFKEQ. The CDR3 protein is CASSQGTAGGNNEQFF. CDR3 sequence (DNA): TGTGCCAGCAGCCAAGGTACAGCGGGAGGGAACAATGAGCAGTTCTTC.

The V gene is TRBV7-2, the J gene TRBJ1-1, with 9 positions matching TRBD1. The germline V gene has CDR1 SGHTA and CDR2 FQGNSA. Trimming cost V 5 bases and J 4 bases; bases outside gene matches: 11. The CDR3 runs 16 residues. The CDR3 DNA reads as TGTGCCAGCAGCCCCCGAAACGGACAGGGGAGCACTGAAGCTTTCTTT. Amino acid sequence: CASSPRNGQGSTEAFF.

This clone was found once. V usage is TRBV6-5 and J usage is TRBJ1-5, with D possibly TRBD1 on 6 matching bases. Germline lookup yields CDR1 MNHEY and CDR2 SVGAGI. The V and J ends lost 4 bases and 4 bases respectively, with 14 bases between them. The CDR3 loop spans 15 amino acids. The CDR3 reads CASSLSGTLNQPQHF. CDR3 DNA: TGTGCCAGCAGTTTATCCGGGACACTTAATCAGCCCCAGCATTTT.

This clone was counted once. This chain uses TRBV6-1 with TRBJ1-5; a weak D match, TRBD1 (6 bases). Per the germline V gene, CDR1 is MNHNS and CDR2 is SASEGT. V was cut by 1 base and J by 7 bases, with 8 bases left in between. The CDR3 runs 13 residues. CDR3: CASSEGGRQPQHF. DNA for the CDR3: TGTGCCAGCAGTGAAGGGGGGCGGCAGCCCCAGCATTTT.

The rearrangement uses TRBV27 and TRBJ2-5; 9 nucleotides line up with TRBD2. The CDR3 extends over 17 amino acids. Looked up from germline, CDR1 is MNHEY and CDR2 is SMNVEV (reference sequence). The V segment lost 4 bases and the J segment 4 bases; nucleotides outside the gene matches: 13. The CDR3 nucleotides read TGTGCCAGCAGTTACCGCCGGGGACTAGCTAACGGAGAGACCCAGTACTTC. Translated: CASSYRRGLANGETQYF.

The genes are TRBV5-1 and TRBJ1-1, with 9 bases aligning to TRBD1. The V gene end was trimmed by 3 bases and the J gene end by 0 bases; junction bases not matched to a gene: 12. The CDR3 loop spans 18 amino acids. Germline loops: CDR1 SGHRS, CDR2 YFSETQ. The CDR3 DNA follows: TGCGCCAGCAGCTCGAACCTCCGGGACAGGGTTATGAACACTGAAGCTTTCTTT. It translates to CASSSNLRDRVMNTEAFF.

The chain carries TRBV12-3 or TRBV12-4 and TRBJ2-7; D unclear. CDR3 size: 11 residues. V was shortened by 3 bases and J by 1 base, with 1 base between the two germline ends. The CDR3 coding sequence is TGTGCCAGCAGTTTTTCCTACGAGCAGTACTTC. It yields the protein CASSFSYEQYF.

The chain uses TRBV30 and TRBJ2-7; D is unresolved. Germline CDR1 and CDR2: GTSNPN and SVGIG (reference sequence). Trimming pared 0 bases from V and 5 bases from J, leaving 8 bases between. The CDR3 length is 12 residues. Here the CDR3 reads CAWSVARDEQYF. CDR3 bases: TGTGCCTGGAGTGTAGCCCGGGACGAGCAGTACTTC.

With respect to this clone: The sample holds other DNA sequences that translate to the same CDR3. The chain has TRBV7-2 and TRBJ2-3, with TRBD2 as a possible D gene (6 bases). The CDR3 totals 15 residues. Germline V gene lookup returns CDR1 SGHTA and CDR2 FQGNSA. Deletions cut 1 base from V and 1 base from J, with 9 bases between. For the CDR3, the DNA is TGTGCCAGCAGCTTAGGGAGGGCGGGCACAGATACGCAGTATTTT. As protein: CASSLGRAGTDTQYF.

The rearrangement links TRBV7-3 to TRBJ2-5; the match to TRBD2 covers 7 bases. Germline lookup yields CDR1 SGHTA and CDR2 FQGTGA. The CDR3 is 14 amino acids. Losses at the gene ends were 0 bases for V and 5 bases for J; bases not matched to a gene: 3. The chain's CDR3 is CASSLTSSGETQYF. In DNA, the CDR3 is TGTGCCAGCAGCTTAACGTCTAGCGGCGAGACCCAGTACTTC.

The rearrangement joins TRBV19 to TRBJ1-2; TRBD1 matches at 8 bases. The CDR3 extends over 16 amino acids. The trim removed 1 base at V and 2 bases at J, leaving 6 bases unmatched. Germline CDR1 is LNHDA and CDR2 is SQIVND (reference sequence). CDR3 nucleotide sequence: TGTGCCAGTAGTATAGGCCGACAGGGGCGAAACTATGGCTACACCTTC. It encodes CASSIGRQGRNYGYTF.

This clone was detected only once. The gene calls are TRBV5-4 and TRBJ1-2; D may be TRBD1 (5 bases). CDR1 SGHNT and CDR2 YYREEE come from the germline V gene (reference sequence). The CDR3 contains 16 residues. V was cut by 4 bases and J by 2 bases, with 18 bases left in between. Written as DNA, the CDR3 is TGTGCCAGCAGCATACCCACCGGGACTGAGAACTATGGCTACACCTTC. Translated, it gives CASSIPTGTENYGYTF. Full variable domain (rest looked up from reference TRBV5-4 and TRBJ1-2): ETGVTQSPTHLIKTRGQQVTLRCSSQSGHNTVSWYQQALGQGPQFIFQYYREEENGRGNFPPRFSGLQFPNYSSELNVNALELDDSALYLCASSIPTGTENYGYTFGSGTRLTVV.

The rearrangement joins TRBV7-2 to TRBJ2-2, with a possible D match to TRBD2 (7 bases). V lost 5 bases and J lost 6, with 16 bases in between. There are 15 residues in the CDR3. Germline loops: CDR1 SGHTA, CDR2 FQGNSA. The CDR3 reads CASSHPQGRAGELFF. CDR3 in DNA: TGTGCCAGCAGCCACCCTCAGGGGAGGGCCGGGGAGCTGTTTTTT.

Worth noting for this clone: Other DNA sequences in this specimen translate into the identical CDR3. The chain is built from TRBV11-2 and TRBJ1-2; D not certain. The germline gives CDR1 SGHAT, CDR2 FQNNGV. Trimming took off 1 base at V and 3 bases at J, with 3 bases between the two ends. The CDR3 runs to 12 residues. The CDR3 sequence is CASSLGDYGYTF. The DNA for the CDR3 is TGTGCCAGCAGCTTAGGGGACTATGGCTACACCTTC.

The rearrangement joins TRBV2 to TRBJ1-1; 9 bases match TRBD1. This CDR3 spans 14 amino acids. J lost 1 base, V lost 6 bases, and 3 bases had no gene match. Germline lookup yields CDR1 SNHLY and CDR2 FYNNEI. The CDR3 sequence: CASRGQGSNTEAFF. The CDR3 DNA reads as TGTGCCAGCAGAGGACAGGGGTCGAACACTGAAGCTTTCTTT.

This sequence joins TRBV28 and TRBJ1-1; no clear D gene. V was shortened by 3 bases and J by 11 bases, with 10 bases between the two germline ends. The germline V gene has CDR1 MDHEN and CDR2 SYDVKM. This CDR3 is 11 amino acids long. CDR3 sequence: CASSFWAGAFF. In DNA form, the CDR3 reads TGTGCCAGCAGTTTTTGGGCTGGCGCTTTCTTT.

The chain joins TRBV7-3 to TRBJ2-3; 11 bases agree with TRBD1. The CDR3 runs to 14 residues. The J segment lost 5 bases and the V segment lost 5 bases, leaving 3 bases of the junction unmatched. The germline V gene has CDR1 SGHTA and CDR2 FQGTGA. The CDR3 DNA reads as TGTGCCAGCAGCCAAGGGACAGGGGGAGATACGCAGTATTTT. Translated, it gives CASSQGTGGDTQYF. Using reference TRBV7-3 and TRBJ2-3 for the parts outside the CDR3, the full variable domain is GAGVSQTPSNKVTEKGKYVELRCDPISGHTALYWYRQSLGQGPEFLIYFQGTGAADDSGLPNDRFFAVRPEGSVSTLKIQRTERGDSAVYLCASSQGTGGDTQYFGPGTRLTVL.

J is TRBJ1-1 and V is TRBV4-1, with 7 bases that match TRBD1. Germline CDR1 MGHRA, CDR2 YSYEKL. Trimming cost V 3 bases and J 0 bases; bases outside gene matches: 4. The length of the CDR3 is 15 residues. Here the CDR3 reads CASSQVDRMNTEAFF. The CDR3 region has the DNA TGCGCCAGCAGCCAGGTGGACAGGATGAACACTGAAGCTTTCTTT.

The chain couples TRBV10-1 to TRBJ1-1, with 9 bases aligning to TRBD1. Germline V gives CDR1 WNHNN, CDR2 SYGVQD (reference sequence). Trimming took 0 bases from V and 3 from J; bases not matched to a gene: 2. CDR3 length: 15 amino acids. CDR3 DNA sequence: TGCGCCAGCAGTGAGTCGGGGACAGGGCACACTGAAGCTTTCTTT. It encodes CASSESGTGHTEAFF.

This clone was observed once. CDR3 region: CASSLTSGGTGELFF. As DNA, the CDR3 is TGCGCCAGCAGCTTGACTAGCGGGGGGACCGGGGAGCTGTTTTTT. V gene TRBV5-1 combines with J gene TRBJ2-2; 12 bases are a match to TRBD2. In germline, CDR1 is SGHRS, CDR2 YFSETQ. V lost 1 base to trimming and J lost 5 bases; unmatched junction nucleotides: 0. This CDR3 has 15 amino acids.

This clone appeared a few times. J is TRBJ1-2 and V is TRBV16; no clear D. Germline lookup yields CDR1 KGHSY and CDR2 FQNENV. CDR3 length: 13 amino acids. The V and J ends lost 0 bases and 1 base respectively, with 3 bases between them. As DNA, the CDR3 is TGTGCCAGCAGCCAATCCTTTAACTATGGCTACACCTTC. Its protein is CASSQSFNYGYTF.

On this clone: Distinct nucleotide sequences in the sample also encode this CDR3. The rearrangement joins TRBV7-9 to TRBJ1-4, with D possibly TRBD1 on 5 matching bases. With 1 base removed from V and 5 bases from J, the gap between germline ends came to 8 bases. This CDR3 is 14 amino acids long. Germline V CDR1 and CDR2: SEHNR, FQNEAQ (reference sequence). DNA for the CDR3: TGTGCCAGCAGCTTAGGGGGCAGCAATGAAAAACTGTTTTTT. It yields the protein CASSLGGSNEKLFF. The full variable domain, its missing parts supplied by reference TRBV7-9 and TRBJ1-4, is DTGVSQNPRHKITKRGQNVTFRCDPISEHNRLYWYRQTLGQGPEFLTYFQNEAQLEKSRLLSDRFSAERPKGSFSTLEIQRTEQGDSAMYLCASSLGGSNEKLFFGSGTQLSVL.

The V and J genes are TRBV20-1 and TRBJ1-3; no clear D. The CDR3 has 14 amino acids. Trimming removed 3 bases at V and 0 bases at J, with 9 bases between. Germline V lookup: CDR1 DFQATT, CDR2 SNEGSKA (reference sequence). DNA for the CDR3: TGCAGTGCTAGTTTGACAAGCTCTGGAAACACCATATATTTT. Amino acid sequence: CSASLTSSGNTIYF.

The rearrangement links TRBV7-2 to TRBJ2-7; possibly TRBD2 for D (5 bases). The CDR3 spans 15 residues. The germline V gene encodes CDR1 SGHTA and CDR2 FQGNSA. V lost 1 base and J lost 0, with 10 bases in between. DNA of the CDR3: TGTGCCAGCAGCTTAGGGACCACTAGCTCCTACGAGCAGTACTTC. Its translation is CASSLGTTSSYEQYF.

The chain combines TRBV9 with TRBJ2-7, with 7 bases matching TRBD2. The CDR3 is 14 residues long. Germline assignment: CDR1 SGDLS and CDR2 YYNGEE. V was pared by 2 bases and J by 1 base, with 3 bases of the junction left unmatched. Here the CDR3 DNA reads TGTGCCAGCAGCGTGGCTAGCGGATCCTACGAGCAGTACTTC. It yields the protein CASSVASGSYEQYF.

The V and J genes are TRBV4-2 and TRBJ2-7; possibly TRBD1 for D (5 bases). V was clipped by 5 bases and J by 0 bases, with 5 bases between them. Germline V lookup: CDR1 LGHNA, CDR2 YNFKEQ. This CDR3 region has 12 residues. The CDR3 region is CASSDSSYEQYF. Written as DNA, the CDR3 is TGTGCCAGCAGCGACAGCTCCTACGAGCAGTACTTC.

Comment on this clone: A junction boundary mismatches the germline segment, possibly from a read error. The chain combines TRBV7-6 with TRBJ2-1, with 11 bases identical to TRBD2. This CDR3 comprises 15 residues. Germline V CDR1 and CDR2: SGHVS, FNYEAQ. The CDR3 DNA reads as TGTGCCAGCAGCGTAGCGGGGGGGCCAGGCAATGAGCAGTTCTTC. This translates into CASSVAGGPGNEQFF.